This T cell receptor beta chain appears in the sequencing data of a study of control samples from healthy donors and cancer patients. This clone was seen more than once but under ten times. Clones were sequenced by immunoSEQ multiplex PCR, and TCRdb holds only the in-frame ones, with some missing. The top ten hold around 6.4% of the sample, which has 350,000 to 450,000 clones, 75% to 95% seen once. Germline assignment: CDR1 MRHNA and CDR2 SNTAGT. The CDR3 is 14 residues long. V lost 4 bases to trimming and J lost 4 bases; unmatched junction nucleotides: 0. The rearrangement links TRBV6-4 to TRBJ2-3; the match to TRBD2 covers 12 bases. This TCR derives from a man aged 35 to 55 with head and neck cancer. The sequenced sample was PBMCs. Written as DNA, the CDR3 is TGTGCCAGCAGTGGGACTAGCGGGGCAGATACGCAGTATTTT. Translating gives CASSGTSGADTQYF.